This TCR beta chain was retrieved from a study of T cells in Graves' hyperthyroidism and ophthalmopathy. Study-wide context: Peripheral blood was taken when the disease was first diagnosed, before any treatment began. Study findings and constraints: Classification by a 13 V-J model distinguished ophthalmopathy from stable hyperthyroidism.

This clonotype was detected many times. As yet, its antigen is unknown. Amplified TCR beta CDR3 regions came from RNA transcripts. Initially, a first-round RT-PCR of the TCR CDR3 employed the HTBI primer set. MiXCR was run by TCRdb on the multiplex PCR reads, yielding one entry per CDR3 protein. This repertoire shows hundreds of thousands of distinct CDR3 sequences, under 45% found once; its top ten account for 31%. Patients aged 18 to 65 with hyperthyroidism were newly diagnosed, with duration under 2 months. The CDR3 has 14 amino acids. V dropped 1 base and J dropped 3 bases, with 9 bases sitting between them. The germline gives CDR1 SGHVS, CDR2 FQNEAQ.

This receptor was identified in a woman in her forties with Graves' hyperthyroidism. Specimen: blood. This sequence joins TRBV7-8 and TRBJ1-1, with a weak D call TRBD1 (6 bases). The CDR3 loop reads CASSLGTVDTEAFF. The CDR3 nucleotides read TGTGCCAGCAGCTTAGGGACAGTAGACACTGAAGCTTTCTTT.